This TCR beta chain comes out of a study of T cell responses to AZD1222 COVID-19 vaccine. Study results and caveats: The donor group comprised mostly white British people and more females; the analysis possibly underestimated clonal diversity. Spike-specific TCR breadth and depth rose after two AZD1222 doses. Sampling captured repertoires only after the peak T cell response.

Note on this clone: The target antigen is unknown.

This CDR3 region has 14 residues. The germline V and J ends were trimmed by 4 bases and 6 bases, with 14 bases remaining between them. Germline V gives CDR1 SGHTA, CDR2 FQGNSA. The assay was immunoSEQ multiplex PCR, and TCRdb's table has in-frame clones only and misses some. The table includes 55,000 to 75,000 clones, more than 70% detected once. V is TRBV7-2 and J is TRBJ2-3; unclear D gene. The material sequenced was peripheral blood, taken on day 0 of AZD1222 vaccination. The TCR was taken from an adult in good health. The CDR3 spells CASSSSLTGDTQYF. The CDR3 DNA is TGTGCCAGCAGCTCCTCCCTAACTGGGGATACGCAGTATTTT.